Each of the 20 T cell receptor beta chains below was sequenced from the same sample in a study of shared clonotypes between healthy human individuals. Only in-frame clones appear in the TCRdb table, and some are missing; sequencing was by immunoSEQ multiplex PCR. The table lists about 330,000 clones, around 87% of them singletons. Sample: memory CD8+ T cells sorted from blood. Stated subset: CD45RO+ cells pooled with CCR7-negative TemRA cells. The receptor source for this set is a man younger than 30 in good health.

The V and J genes are TRBV7-3 and TRBJ1-2; no clear D gene. From germline, CDR1 is SGHTA and CDR2 FQGTGA. V was trimmed by 5 bases and J by 4 bases, leaving 17 bases between them. This CDR3 has 15 residues. CDR3 sequence reads: CASSHDPGEVYGYTF. The CDR3 DNA is TGTGCCAGCAGCCACGACCCCGGGGAAGTCTATGGCTACACCTTC.

The chain has TRBV27 and TRBJ2-6; D unresolved. V gave up 0 bases and J gave up 1 base, with 13 bases separating them. The CDR3 runs to 18 residues. Germline CDR1 reads MNHEY; CDR2 reads SMNVEV (reference sequence). The CDR3 reads CASSLSNPLESGANVLTF. The CDR3 DNA sequence: TGTGCCAGCAGTTTATCGAACCCACTCGAATCTGGGGCCAACGTCCTGACTTTC.

The chain employs TRBV2 and TRBJ1-4; 10 positions agree with TRBD1. The CDR3 has 14 residues. V gave up 6 bases and J gave up 12 bases; unmatched junction bases: 10. Germline values: CDR1 SNHLY, CDR2 FYNNEI. The CDR3 DNA sequence: TGTGCCAGCAGCCTCGGGACAGGGGTGTGGGAACTGTTTTTT. Amino acid sequence: CASSLGTGVWELFF.

The genes are TRBV5-6 and TRBJ1-1, with D unresolved. Germline CDR1 is SGHDT and CDR2 is YYEEEE. The germline V and J ends were trimmed by 2 bases and 6 bases, with 14 bases remaining between them. The length of the CDR3 is 14 residues. This CDR3 is CASSLLWVPSEAFF. CDR3 in DNA: TGTGCCAGCAGCTTATTATGGGTACCATCTGAAGCTTTCTTT.

The chain employs TRBV6-5 and TRBJ2-7; no clear D. CDR1 MNHEY and CDR2 SVGAGI come from the germline V gene. V lost 5 bases, J lost 5 bases, and 19 bases lay in between. This CDR3 has 15 residues. This CDR3 reads CASSRNPELSHEQYF. CDR3 coding DNA: TGTGCCAGCAGTCGAAACCCGGAACTGAGCCACGAGCAGTACTTC.

In this sample, this clone turned up once. This chain joins TRBV28 and TRBJ2-3; either TRBD1 or TRBD2 may supply D (5 bases each). CDR1 and CDR2 (germline): MDHEN, SYDVKM. Trimming left V 1 base short and J 2 bases short, with 16 bases between. This CDR3 contains 17 residues. The CDR3 coding sequence is TGTGCCAGCAGTTTATTGGCGGATGAGGGGCACACAGATACGCAGTATTTT. Amino acid sequence: CASSLLADEGHTDTQYF.

This clone was recorded once. The gene calls are TRBV2 and TRBJ2-3; D remains unclear. Trimming left V 6 bases short and J 1 base short, with 14 bases between. CDR1 is SNHLY and CDR2 is FYNNEI in the germline V gene. This CDR3 region has 15 residues. The CDR3, as DNA: TGTGCCAGCAGCTCGCTCTGGCAGGGCACAGATACGCAGTATTTT. Its protein is CASSSLWQGTDTQYF.

The V call is TRBV11-2, the J call TRBJ2-7, with D perhaps given as TRBD1 or TRBD2 (5 bases each). The CDR3 is made up of 16 amino acids. V was trimmed by 5 bases and J by 2 bases, leaving 19 bases between them. Germline V lookup: CDR1 SGHAT, CDR2 FQNNGV. The CDR3 DNA sequence: TGTGCCAGCAGCCCCCAGGAAGGGGACGGAGCCTACGAGCAGTACTTC. This encodes CASSPQEGDGAYEQYF.

Ten or more counts support this clone. This rearrangement joins TRBV2 to TRBJ2-7; TRBD1 aligns across 11 bases. This CDR3 is built from 17 residues. Germline CDR1 reads SNHLY; CDR2 reads FYNNEI. The J segment lost 2 bases and the V segment lost 6 bases, leaving 12 bases of the junction unmatched. The CDR3 is CASSELPGQGATYEQYF. For the CDR3, the DNA is TGTGCCAGCAGCGAACTTCCTGGACAGGGGGCGACCTACGAGCAGTACTTC. Supplemented by reference TRBV2 and TRBJ2-7, the full variable domain reads EPEVTQTPSHQVTQMGQEVILRCVPISNHLYFYWYRQILGQKVEFLVSFYNNEISEKSEIFDDQFSVERPDGSNFTLKIRSTKLEDSAMYFCASSELPGQGATYEQYFGPGTRLTVT.

The gene calls are TRBV27 and TRBJ1-1; D gene unclear. The length of the CDR3 is 10 residues. V was cut by 8 bases and J by 6 bases, with 7 bases left in between. The germline V gene encodes CDR1 MNHEY and CDR2 SMNVEV (reference sequence). CDR3 loop: CASRGAEAFF. The CDR3 DNA reads as TGTGCCAGCCGGGGAGCTGAAGCTTTCTTT.

V and J are TRBV27 and TRBJ1-2; the D gene is possibly TRBD1 (6 bases). Trimming took off 5 bases at V and 8 bases at J, with 15 bases between the two ends. The CDR3 runs to 13 residues. Per germline, CDR1 MNHEY and CDR2 SMNVEV (reference sequence). CDR3 sequence (DNA): TGTGCCAGCAGTGGACCGGACAGTTGGGGCTACACCTTC. Translated, it gives CASSGPDSWGYTF.

The chain recombines TRBV30 with TRBJ2-7, with D tentatively TRBD1 (8 bases). V was cut by 1 base and J by 5 bases, with 15 bases left in between. CDR1 is GTSNPN and CDR2 is SVGIG in the germline V gene (reference sequence). The CDR3 has 14 amino acids. The CDR3 is CAWSGTGRGHEQYF. Written as DNA, the CDR3 is TGTGCCTGGAGTGGGACAGGGAGGGGGCACGAGCAGTACTTC.

The genes are TRBV6-6 and TRBJ2-7, with D tentatively TRBD1 or TRBD2 (5 bases each). The V end was cut by 0 bases, the J end by 12 bases, with 18 bases between. The CDR3 is 14 residues long. Germline lookup yields CDR1 MNHNY and CDR2 SVGAGI (reference sequence). Written as DNA, the CDR3 is TGTGCCAGCAGTTACTCCGATGAGGCTAGAGGGGCGTACTTC. It is translated as CASSYSDEARGAYF.

The chain combines TRBV27 with TRBJ1-1; D is uncertain. The V end was cut by 4 bases, the J end by 1 base, with 13 bases between. The CDR3 is 15 amino acids. Germline CDR1 MNHEY, CDR2 SMNVEV (reference sequence). Here the CDR3 DNA reads TGTGCCAGCAGTTCCGACCCCGGGCCGAACACTGAAGCTTTCTTT. This codes for CASSSDPGPNTEAFF.

The chain recombines TRBV10-2 with TRBJ1-2; D is possibly TRBD1 (6 bases). The V end lost 8 bases, the J end lost 6 bases, and 19 bases lay between the germline ends. The CDR3 spans 14 residues. CDR1 is WSHSY and CDR2 is SAAADI in the germline V gene. CDR3 nucleotides: TGCGCCAGCCGAGAAGGGGGGGAGGGAGATGGCTACACCTTC. This codes for CASREGGEGDGYTF.

The chain links TRBV6-5 to TRBJ2-2; TRBD2 matches at 7 bases. Germline V gene lookup returns CDR1 MNHEY and CDR2 SVGAGI. CDR3 length: 14 amino acids. V lost 7 bases to trimming and J lost 2 bases; unmatched junction nucleotides: 4. DNA for the CDR3: TGTGCCAGCAACCCGGGGGGAAACACCGGGGAGCTGTTTTTT. This sequence encodes CASNPGGNTGELFF.

This clone was detected only once. The chain couples TRBV14 to TRBJ2-7; 10 bases are a match to TRBD1. Germline trimming cut 0 bases from V and 7 bases from J; bases unmatched to any gene: 6. The germline V gene has CDR1 SGHDN and CDR2 FVKESK. The CDR3 sequence is 15 residues long. DNA for the CDR3: TGTGCCAGCAGCCAAGATTGGACAGGGGGTCGGGAGCAGTACTTC. Translating it yields CASSQDWTGGREQYF.

The chain couples TRBV27 to TRBJ2-7; 7 nucleotides match TRBD2. This CDR3 spans 11 amino acids. CDR1 is MNHEY, CDR2 SMNVEV, per germline (reference sequence). The J segment lost 7 bases and the V segment lost 5 bases, leaving 2 bases of the junction unmatched. CDR3 coding DNA: TGTGCCAGCAGTCGGGGGGTGGAGCAGTACTTC. This gives the protein CASSRGVEQYF.

The chain combines TRBV9 with TRBJ2-5; D unclear. The V end lost 3 bases, the J end lost 4 bases, and 10 bases lay between the germline ends. Germline values: CDR1 SGDLS, CDR2 YYNGEE. The length of the CDR3 is 13 residues. The CDR3 region is CASSAQGGETQYF. The CDR3 DNA sequence: TGTGCCAGCAGCGCCCAAGGCGGAGAGACCCAGTACTTC.

V usage is TRBV29-1 and J usage is TRBJ2-3; 7 nucleotides align to TRBD2. This CDR3 contains 20 residues. With V trimmed by 0 bases and J by 2 bases, 20 bases remained unmatched. Germline assignment: CDR1 SQVTM and CDR2 ANQGSEA. For the CDR3, the DNA is TGCAGCGTTGAAGACCCGGCGGGAGTGGTAGAGGGAACCCACACAGATACGCAGTATTTT. Its translation is CSVEDPAGVVEGTHTDTQYF.